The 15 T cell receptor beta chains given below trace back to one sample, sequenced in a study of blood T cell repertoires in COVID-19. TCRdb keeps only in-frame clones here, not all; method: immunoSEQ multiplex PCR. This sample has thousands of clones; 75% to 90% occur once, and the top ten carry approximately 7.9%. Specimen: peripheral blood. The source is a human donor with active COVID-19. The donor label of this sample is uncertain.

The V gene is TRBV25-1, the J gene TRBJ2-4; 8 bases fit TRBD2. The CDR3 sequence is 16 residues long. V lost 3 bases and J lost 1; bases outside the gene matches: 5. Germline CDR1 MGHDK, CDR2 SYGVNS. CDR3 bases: TGTGCCAGCAGTGACGGGACTAGGGGGGCCAAAAACATTCAGTACTTC. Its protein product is CASSDGTRGAKNIQYF.

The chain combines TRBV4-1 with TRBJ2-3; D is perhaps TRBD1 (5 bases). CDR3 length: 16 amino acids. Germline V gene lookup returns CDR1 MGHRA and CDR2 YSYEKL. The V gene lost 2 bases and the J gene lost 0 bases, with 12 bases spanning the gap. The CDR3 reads CASSQQGSFSTDTQYF. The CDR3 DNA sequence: TGCGCCAGCAGCCAACAGGGTTCTTTTAGCACAGATACGCAGTATTTT.

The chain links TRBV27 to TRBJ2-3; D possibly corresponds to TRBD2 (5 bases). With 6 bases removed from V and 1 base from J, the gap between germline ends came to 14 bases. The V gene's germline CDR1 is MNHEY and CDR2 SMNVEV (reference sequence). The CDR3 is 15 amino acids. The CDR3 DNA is TGTGCCAGCAGCTCGACCGCGCGGGGCACAGATACGCAGTATTTT. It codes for CASSSTARGTDTQYF.

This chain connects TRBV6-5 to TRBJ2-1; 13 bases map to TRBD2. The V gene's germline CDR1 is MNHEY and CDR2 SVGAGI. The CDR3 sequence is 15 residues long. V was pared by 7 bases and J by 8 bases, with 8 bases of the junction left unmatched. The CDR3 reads CASTSTSGGADEQFF. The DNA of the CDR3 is TGTGCCAGCACCTCAACTAGCGGGGGGGCCGATGAGCAGTTCTTC.

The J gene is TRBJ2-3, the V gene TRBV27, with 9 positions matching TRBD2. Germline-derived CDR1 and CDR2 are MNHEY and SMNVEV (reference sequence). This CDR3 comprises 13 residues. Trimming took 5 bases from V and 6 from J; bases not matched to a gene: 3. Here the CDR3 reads CASSGLAGDTQYF. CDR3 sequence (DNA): TGTGCCAGCAGTGGTCTAGCGGGGGATACGCAGTATTTT.

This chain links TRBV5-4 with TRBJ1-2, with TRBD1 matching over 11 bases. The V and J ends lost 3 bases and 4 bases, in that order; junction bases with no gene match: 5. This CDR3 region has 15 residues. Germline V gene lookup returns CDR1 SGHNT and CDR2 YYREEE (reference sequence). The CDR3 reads CASSWGQGDFYGYTF. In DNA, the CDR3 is TGTGCCAGCAGCTGGGGACAGGGGGACTTCTATGGCTACACCTTC.

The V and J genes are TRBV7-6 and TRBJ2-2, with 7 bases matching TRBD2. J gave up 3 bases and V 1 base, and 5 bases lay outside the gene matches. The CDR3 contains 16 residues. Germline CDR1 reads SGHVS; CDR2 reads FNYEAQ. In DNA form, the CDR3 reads TGTGCCAGCAGCTTAGGTACGGGACTATACACCGGGGAGCTGTTTTTT. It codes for CASSLGTGLYTGELFF.

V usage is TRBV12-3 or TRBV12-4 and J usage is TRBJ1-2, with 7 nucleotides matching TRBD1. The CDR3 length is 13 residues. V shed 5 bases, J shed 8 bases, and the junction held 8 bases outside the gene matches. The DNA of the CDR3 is TGTGCCAGCAGTGTTCGACAGGGAGACGGCTACACCTTC. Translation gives CASSVRQGDGYTF.

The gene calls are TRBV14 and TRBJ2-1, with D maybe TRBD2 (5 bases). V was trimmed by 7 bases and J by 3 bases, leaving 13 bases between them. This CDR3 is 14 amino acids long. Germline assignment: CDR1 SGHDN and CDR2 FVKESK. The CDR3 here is CASTVSANYNEQFF. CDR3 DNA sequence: TGTGCCAGCACCGTTAGCGCAAACTACAATGAGCAGTTCTTC.

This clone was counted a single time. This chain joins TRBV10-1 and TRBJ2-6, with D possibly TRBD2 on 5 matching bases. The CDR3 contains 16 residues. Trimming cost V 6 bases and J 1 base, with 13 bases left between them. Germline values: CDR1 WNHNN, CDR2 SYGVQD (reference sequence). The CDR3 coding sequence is TGCGCCAGCAGCGGAGGTTCGGGGTCTGGGGCCAACGTCCTGACTTTC. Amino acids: CASSGGSGSGANVLTF.

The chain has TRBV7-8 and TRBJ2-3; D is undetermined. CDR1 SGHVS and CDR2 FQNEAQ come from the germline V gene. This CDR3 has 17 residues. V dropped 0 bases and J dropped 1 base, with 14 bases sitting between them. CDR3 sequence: CASSLARRGWGTDTQYF. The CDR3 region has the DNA TGTGCCAGCAGCTTAGCGCGGAGAGGTTGGGGCACAGATACGCAGTATTTT.

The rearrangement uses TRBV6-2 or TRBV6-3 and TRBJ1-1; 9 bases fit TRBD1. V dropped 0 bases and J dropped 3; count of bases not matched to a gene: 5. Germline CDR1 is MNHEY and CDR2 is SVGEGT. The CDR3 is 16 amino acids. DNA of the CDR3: TGTGCCAGCAGTTACTCTCCTGACAGGGGGGACACTGAAGCTTTCTTT. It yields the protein CASSYSPDRGDTEAFF.

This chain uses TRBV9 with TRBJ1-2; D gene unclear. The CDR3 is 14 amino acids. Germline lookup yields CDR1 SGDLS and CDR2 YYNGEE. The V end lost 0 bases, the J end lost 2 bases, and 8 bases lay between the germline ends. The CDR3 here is CASSVGDLNYGYTF. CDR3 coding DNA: TGTGCCAGCAGCGTAGGCGATTTGAACTATGGCTACACCTTC.

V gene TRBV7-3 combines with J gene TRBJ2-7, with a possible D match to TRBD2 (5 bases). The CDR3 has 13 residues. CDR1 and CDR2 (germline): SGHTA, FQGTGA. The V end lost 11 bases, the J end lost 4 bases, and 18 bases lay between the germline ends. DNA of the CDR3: TGTGCCCACGTTGGGGAGAGGCTTTACGAGCAGTACGTC. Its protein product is CAHVGERLYEQYV.

CDR3 sequence (DNA): TGTGCCAGCAGTTTACGGGGGGAGTACAATGAGCAGTTCTTC. Encoded protein: CASSLRGEYNEQFF. The chain is built from TRBV27 and TRBJ2-1, with TRBD2 identical over 7 bases. V shed 2 bases, J shed 4 bases, and the junction held 2 bases outside the gene matches. Per the germline V gene, CDR1 is MNHEY and CDR2 is SMNVEV (reference sequence). The CDR3 has 14 residues.